The TCR beta chain under discussion was sequenced for a study of OX40 agonist ivuxolimab in advanced cancers. TCRdb keeps only in-frame clones here, not all; method: immunoSEQ multiplex PCR. Of over 15,000 clones in the sample, approximately 86% were seen once. The length of the CDR3 is 13 residues. Per germline, CDR1 SGDLS and CDR2 YYNGEE. Trimming removed 0 bases at V and 5 bases at J, with 6 bases between. Sampled blood was obtained at baseline, cycle 4 day 1, and cycle 7 day 1. Sample: CD4+ or CD8+ T cells sorted from blood, taken in a trial of the OX40 agonist ivuxolimab. V gene TRBV9 combines with J gene TRBJ1-5; D gene uncertain. This TCR derives from an adult with an advanced solid tumor such as melanoma, head and neck, liver or kidney cancer. The DNA for the CDR3 is TGTGCCAGCAGCGTAGCGGATTATCAGCCCCAGCATTTT. This encodes CASSVADYQPQHF. The variable domain in full, completed from reference TRBV9 and TRBJ1-5, reads DSGVTQTPKHLITATGQRVTLRCSPRSGDLSVYWYQQSLDQGLQFLIQYYNGEERAKGNILERFSAQQFPDLHSELNLSSLELGDSALYFCASSVADYQPQHFGDGTRLSIL.